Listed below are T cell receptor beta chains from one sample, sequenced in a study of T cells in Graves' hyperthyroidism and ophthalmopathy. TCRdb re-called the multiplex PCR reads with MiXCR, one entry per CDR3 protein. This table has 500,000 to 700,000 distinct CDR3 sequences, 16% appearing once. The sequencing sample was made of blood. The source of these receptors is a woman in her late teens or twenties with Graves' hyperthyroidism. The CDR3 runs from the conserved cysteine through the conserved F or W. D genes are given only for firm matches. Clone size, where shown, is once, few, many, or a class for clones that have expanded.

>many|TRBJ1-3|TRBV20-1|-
TGCAGTGTCATTATACACAGGAAGAGCTCTGGAAACACCATATATTTT
CSVIIHRKSSGNTIYF
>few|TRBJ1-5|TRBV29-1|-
TGCAGCGGGTCAGACGGTAGCAATCAGCCCCAGCATTTT
CSGSDGSNQPQHF
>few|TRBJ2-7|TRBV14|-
TGTGCCAGCAGCCAAGGCCGTCGAAGGGACCGAGCCTCCTACGAGCAGTACTTC
CASSQGRRRDRASYEQYF
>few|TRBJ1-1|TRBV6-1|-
TGTGCCAGCACCAGGTGGGGGGAAAACACTGAAGCTTTCTTT
CASTRWGENTEAFF
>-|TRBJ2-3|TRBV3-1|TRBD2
TGTGCCAGCAGCCAACGGACTAGCGGGAGTCGAGATACGCAGTATTTT
CASSQRTSGSRDTQYF
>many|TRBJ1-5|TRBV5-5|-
TGTGCCAGCAGCTTGGAGGGTTATGGCAATCAGCCCCAGCATTTT
CASSLEGYGNQPQHF
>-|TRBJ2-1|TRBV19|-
TGTGCCAGTAGTAGTCCTGGCCACCTTGCCTACAATGAGCAGTTCTTC
CASSSPGHLAYNEQFF
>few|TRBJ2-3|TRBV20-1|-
TGCAGTGTTCAGGGGCGCGCAGATACGCAGTATTTT
CSVQGRADTQYF
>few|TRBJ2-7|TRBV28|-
TGTGCCAGCATGATAGGTTACGAGCAGTACTTC
CASMIGYEQYF
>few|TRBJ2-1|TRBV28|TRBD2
TGTGCCAGCCGACGACTAGCGGGAGGTCACAATGAGCAGTTCTTC
CASRRLAGGHNEQFF
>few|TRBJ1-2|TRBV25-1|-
TGTGCCAGCAGTCCAACCAGCGGGTTCCATGGCTACACCTTC
CASSPTSGFHGYTF
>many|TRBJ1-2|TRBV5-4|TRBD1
TGTGCCAGCAGCTTGGGACAGGGGGTCTATGGCTACACCTTC
CASSLGQGVYGYTF
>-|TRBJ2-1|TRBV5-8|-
TGTGCCAGCAGCCGACGGGGGCTCTCCTACAATGAGCAGTTCTTC
CASSRRGLSYNEQFF
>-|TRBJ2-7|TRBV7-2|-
TGTGCCAGCAGATTCGACGGGCGTAAAGGCTACGAGCAGTACTTC
CASRFDGRKGYEQYF
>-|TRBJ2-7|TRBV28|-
TGTGCCAGCAGTTCTCAGCGGCTAGCCTCCTACGAGCAGTACTTC
CASSSQRLASYEQYF
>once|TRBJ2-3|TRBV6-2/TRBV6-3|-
TGTGTCAGTTCCGGGATCACAGATACGCAGTATTTT
CVSSGITDTQYF
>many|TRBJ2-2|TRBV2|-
TGTGCCAGCAGCGCTGACCGGAACACCGGGGAGCTGTTTTTT
CASSADRNTGELFF
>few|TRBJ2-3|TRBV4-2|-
TGTGCCAGCAGCCAAGAGTTAGCCTCCACGCAGTATTTT
CASSQELASTQYF
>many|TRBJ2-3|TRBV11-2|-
TGTGCCAGCAGCTATCTGGGCCTCAATACAGATACGCAGTATTTT
CASSYLGLNTDTQYF
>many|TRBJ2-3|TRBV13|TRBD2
TGTGCCAGCAGCTTACCTACTAGCGCGACAGATACGCAGTATTTT
CASSLPTSATDTQYF
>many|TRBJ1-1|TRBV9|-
TGTGCCAGCAGCGAAGTGGGGAACACTGAAGCTTTCTTT
CASSEVGNTEAFF
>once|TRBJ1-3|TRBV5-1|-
TGCGCCAGCAGCTTCGGGTACTCTGGAAACGCCATATATTTT
CASSFGYSGNAIYF
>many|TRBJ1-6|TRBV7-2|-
TGTGCCAGCAGCTCTCCGTGGGGTTCACCCCTCCACTTT
CASSSPWGSPLHF
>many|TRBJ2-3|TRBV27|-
TGTGCCAGCAGTTGGGACCTCATGGGTACGCAGTATTTT
CASSWDLMGTQYF
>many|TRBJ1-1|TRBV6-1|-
TGTGCCAGCAGTTATGAAGCTGTGCCAGACCAAATGAACACTGAAGCTTTCTTT
CASSYEAVPDQMNTEAFF
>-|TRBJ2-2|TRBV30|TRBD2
TGTGCCTGGAGTGGCGGGGGTTCGACCGGGGAGCTGTTTTTT
CAWSGGGSTGELFF
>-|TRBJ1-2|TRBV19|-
TGTGCCAGTAGTATAGCCACAGGTGACTATGGCTACACCTTC
CASSIATGDYGYTF
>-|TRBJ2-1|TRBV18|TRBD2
TGTGCCAGCTCACCACCGGGGACTAGCGGTTACAATGAGCAGTTCTTC
CASSPPGTSGYNEQFF
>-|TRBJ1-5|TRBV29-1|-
TGCAGCGTTAGCGAGGGTGTTCAGCCCCAGCATTTT
CSVSEGVQPQHF
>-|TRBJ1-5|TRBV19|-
TGTGCCAGTAGTACTCAGGGGTATCAGCCCCAGCATTTT
CASSTQGYQPQHF
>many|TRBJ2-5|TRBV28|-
TGTGCCAGCAGCCCCTTAGAGTACCAAGAGACCCAGTACTTC
CASSPLEYQETQYF
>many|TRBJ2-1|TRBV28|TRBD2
TGTGCCAGCAGTACCAGACTAGCGGAGGCCCTTGATGAGCAGTTCTTC
CASSTRLAEALDEQFF